One and the same sample provided the 2 T cell receptor beta chains below, sequenced in a study of blood T cell repertoires in COVID-19. TCRdb's copy holds only in-frame clones and misses some; the assay was immunoSEQ multiplex PCR. The table lists about 160,000 clones, roughly 84% of them singletons, with over 5% in the top ten. The material sequenced was peripheral blood. Receptors were obtained from a woman aged 45-65 years with COVID-19, enrolled during active disease.

This clone was recorded only once. This chain uses TRBV7-9 with TRBJ2-1; TRBD1 is a possible D gene (6 bases). The CDR3 is 15 amino acids. CDR1 is SEHNR and CDR2 is FQNEAQ in the germline V gene (reference sequence). V lost 5 bases and J 4 bases, leaving 15 bases between the germline ends. The DNA for the CDR3 is TGTGCCAGCAGCCTGGCAGGGGTTCAGTACAATGAGCAGTTCTTC. Its translation: CASSLAGVQYNEQFF.

The rearrangement links TRBV5-4 to TRBJ2-1, with D perhaps TRBD2 (5 bases). This CDR3 is built from 16 residues. Per germline, CDR1 SGHNT and CDR2 YYREEE (reference sequence). The germline V and J ends were trimmed by 1 base and 2 bases, with 13 bases remaining between them. The CDR3 DNA reads TGTGCCAGCAGCTTGTTACCAGACTATACCTACAATGAGCAGTTCTTC. It encodes CASSLLPDYTYNEQFF.